This T cell receptor (beta chain) was sequenced during a study of shared clonotypes between healthy human individuals. In germline, CDR1 is MNHEY, CDR2 SVGAGI. The CDR3 loop spans 15 amino acids. V lost 6 bases to trimming and J lost 4 bases; unmatched junction nucleotides: 8. Produced via immunoSEQ multiplex PCR; TCRdb's table is partial and in-frame only. The repertoire has about 990,000 clones, around 78% of them found once; the top ten carry 0.6% to 0.75%. The sample consisted of memory CD4+ T cells from PBMCs. As to subset: CD45RA-negative fraction. This chain uses TRBV6-5 with TRBJ2-7, with 11 bases that match TRBD2. The receptor was isolated from a man younger than 35 in good health. Some clones in this sample may be carry-over from other donors' samples. The CDR3 region is CASRKTSGSLYEQYF. For the CDR3, the DNA is TGTGCCAGCAGAAAAACTAGCGGGAGTCTTTACGAGCAGTACTTC.